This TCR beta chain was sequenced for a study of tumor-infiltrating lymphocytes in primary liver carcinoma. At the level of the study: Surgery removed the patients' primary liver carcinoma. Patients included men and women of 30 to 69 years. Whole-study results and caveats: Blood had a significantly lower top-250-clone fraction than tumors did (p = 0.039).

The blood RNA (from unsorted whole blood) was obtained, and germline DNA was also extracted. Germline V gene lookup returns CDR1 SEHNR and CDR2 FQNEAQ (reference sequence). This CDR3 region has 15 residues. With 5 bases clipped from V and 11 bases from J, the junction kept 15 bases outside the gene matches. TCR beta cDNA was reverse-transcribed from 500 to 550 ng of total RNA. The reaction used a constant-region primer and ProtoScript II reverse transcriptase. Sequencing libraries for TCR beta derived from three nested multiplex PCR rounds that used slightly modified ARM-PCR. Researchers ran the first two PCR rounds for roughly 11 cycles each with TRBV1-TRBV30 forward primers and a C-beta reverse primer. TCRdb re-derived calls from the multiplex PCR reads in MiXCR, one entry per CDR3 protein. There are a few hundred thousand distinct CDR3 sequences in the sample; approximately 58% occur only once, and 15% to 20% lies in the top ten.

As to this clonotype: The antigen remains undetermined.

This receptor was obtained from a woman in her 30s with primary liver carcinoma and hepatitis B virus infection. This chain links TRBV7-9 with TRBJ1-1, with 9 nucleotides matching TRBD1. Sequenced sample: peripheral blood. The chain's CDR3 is CASSPFAGQGLQAFF. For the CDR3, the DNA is TGTGCCAGCAGCCCATTCGCGGGACAGGGTTTGCAGGCTTTCTTT. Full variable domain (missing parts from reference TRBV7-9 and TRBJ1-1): DTGVSQNPRHKITKRGQNVTFRCDPISEHNRLYWYRQTLGQGPEFLTYFQNEAQLEKSRLLSDRFSAERPKGSFSTLEIQRTEQGDSAMYLCASSPFAGQGLQAFFGQGTRLTVV.